The 20 T cell receptor beta chains below come from one sample, sequenced in a study of vaccination effects on CD4 cells after COVID-19. These TCRs are of unknown antigen specificity. The protocol was immunoSEQ multiplex PCR, while the TCRdb copy is restricted to in-frame clones and leaves out a portion. The profile covers under 40,000 clones, with approximately 82% appearing a single time and less than 2% taken by the ten largest. Prior to sequencing, the ViraFEST assay stimulated PBMC with viral peptide pools, which expanded the antigen-specific CD4+ T cells. Culturing for roughly 10 days preceded CD4+ T cell isolation. Of the BNT162b2 and mRNA-1273 vaccines, participants received two doses of one or the other. The specimen comprised CD4+ T cells from PBMCs cultured with HCoV-NL63 spike peptides, sampled after COVID-19 vaccination. The receptors originated from a human donor who received a COVID-19 vaccine. Some clones in this sample may be carry-over from other donors' samples.

This clone has only one observation. The V and J genes are TRBV9 and TRBJ1-2; TRBD1 might be the D (5 bases). The CDR3 is 14 residues long. Trimming took off 4 bases at V and 4 bases at J, with 14 bases between the two ends. Per the germline V gene, CDR1 is SGDLS and CDR2 is YYNGEE. This chain's CDR3 is CASSPLGGAYGYTF. The CDR3 DNA is TGTGCCAGCAGCCCCCTAGGCGGGGCCTATGGCTACACCTTC.

The chain employs TRBV6-6 and TRBJ1-1; D is ambiguous. Trimming took 4 bases from V and 6 from J, leaving 6 bases between them. This CDR3 contains 11 residues. From germline, CDR1 is MNHNY and CDR2 SVGAGI (reference sequence). CDR3 protein: CASSSDAEAFF. In nucleotides, the CDR3 is TGTGCCAGCAGTTCAGACGCTGAAGCTTTCTTT.

This sequence joins TRBV7-3 and TRBJ1-1; a possible D gene is TRBD1 (5 bases). The V end lost 4 bases, the J end lost 5 bases, and 11 bases lay between the germline ends. Per germline, CDR1 SGHTA and CDR2 FQGTGA. The CDR3 is 13 amino acids. CDR3 DNA: TGTGCCAGCAGCTGGGGTGGGGGGACTGAAGCTTTCTTT. This encodes CASSWGGGTEAFF. Together with reference TRBV7-3 and TRBJ1-1, the CDR3 gives the full variable domain: GAGVSQTPSNKVTEKGKYVELRCDPISGHTALYWYRQSLGQGPEFLIYFQGTGAADDSGLPNDRFFAVRPEGSVSTLKIQRTERGDSAVYLCASSWGGGTEAFFGQGTRLTVV.

Worth noting for this clone: Other DNA sequences within the sample encode an identical CDR3. This chain connects TRBV5-1 to TRBJ1-1; 8 nucleotides line up with TRBD1. CDR3 size: 15 residues. Losses at the gene ends were 1 base for V and 1 base for J; bases not matched to a gene: 3. CDR1 and CDR2 (germline): SGHRS, YFSETQ. The CDR3 DNA sequence: TGCGCCAGCAGCTTGCCGGGGACAGGGAACACTGAAGCTTTCTTT. Its protein is CASSLPGTGNTEAFF.

This chain links TRBV6-5 with TRBJ2-3, with 8 bases identical to TRBD1. With 6 bases clipped from V and 3 bases from J, the junction kept 2 bases outside the gene matches. Germline-derived CDR1 and CDR2 are MNHEY and SVGAGI. The CDR3 extends over 13 amino acids. The CDR3 region has the DNA TGTGCCAGCAGATACAGGGGGACAGATACGCAGTATTTT. Translation: CASRYRGTDTQYF.

This clone was found a few times. This sequence joins TRBV19 and TRBJ2-1; 7 nucleotides line up with TRBD1. Per germline, CDR1 LNHDA and CDR2 SQIVND (reference sequence). The V and J ends lost 7 bases and 0 bases, in that order; junction bases with no gene match: 6. The CDR3 is 15 amino acids. The CDR3 sequence is CASNTEGASYNEQFF. CDR3 DNA sequence: TGTGCCAGTAACACAGAGGGGGCCTCCTACAATGAGCAGTTCTTC.

This rearrangement joins TRBV7-2 to TRBJ2-3; D gene uncertain. Germline CDR1 SGHTA, CDR2 FQGNSA. The CDR3 is 15 amino acids. V was clipped by 3 bases and J by 0 bases, with 10 bases between them. Here the CDR3 reads CASSFQWGSTDTQYF. The CDR3 nucleotides are TGTGCCAGCAGCTTTCAATGGGGAAGCACAGATACGCAGTATTTT.

In its sample, this clone was seen a few times. J is TRBJ2-7 and V is TRBV9, with TRBD2 as a possible D gene (5 bases). The CDR3 extends over 13 amino acids. CDR1 and CDR2 (germline): SGDLS, YYNGEE. V gave up 0 bases and J gave up 6 bases, with 10 bases separating them. The CDR3 spells CASSVEAGSEQYV. CDR3 sequence (DNA): TGTGCCAGCAGCGTAGAGGCTGGGAGCGAGCAGTACGTC.

V is TRBV18 and J is TRBJ2-7; no clear D. V was clipped by 3 bases and J by 0 bases, with 15 bases between them. There are 16 residues in the CDR3. Germline CDR1 is KGHSH and CDR2 is LQKENI. The CDR3 nucleotides read TGTGCCAGCTCACCGTCTCCCTCACCGAGCTCCTACGAGCAGTACGTC. Translating it yields CASSPSPSPSSYEQYV.

The chain recombines TRBV18 with TRBJ1-1, with D unclear. This CDR3 has 13 amino acids. Trimming cost V 0 bases and J 9 bases, with 11 bases left between them. Germline CDR1 is KGHSH and CDR2 is LQKENI. In nucleotides, the CDR3 is TGTGCCAGCTCACCACCGGAGAGGGCCCAAGCTTTCTTT. Translating it yields CASSPPERAQAFF.

V and J are TRBV7-9 and TRBJ1-1; a weak D match, TRBD1 (5 bases). In germline, CDR1 is SEHNR, CDR2 FQNEAQ (reference sequence). The CDR3 is made up of 12 amino acids. V was shortened by 5 bases and J by 4 bases, with 8 bases between the two germline ends. CDR3 in amino acids: CASSPQGTEAFF. DNA of the CDR3: TGTGCCAGCAGCCCTCAGGGCACTGAAGCTTTCTTT.

The chain combines TRBV5-8 with TRBJ2-5; the D call may be TRBD1 or TRBD2 (6 bases each). This CDR3 spans 14 amino acids. With 1 base removed from V and 2 bases from J, the gap between germline ends came to 9 bases. Looked up from germline, CDR1 is SGHTS and CDR2 is YDEGEE. DNA for the CDR3: TGTGCCAGCAGCTTGACAGGGACTCAAGAGACCCAGTACTTC. It encodes CASSLTGTQETQYF.

The rearrangement links TRBV7-2 to TRBJ2-3, with 10 bases identical to TRBD2. Looked up from germline, CDR1 is SGHTA and CDR2 is FQGNSA. J lost 0 bases, V lost 1 base, and 7 bases had no gene match. This CDR3 has 18 amino acids. The CDR3: CASSLVSSGGPSTDTQYF. CDR3 in DNA: TGTGCCAGCAGCTTAGTGTCTAGCGGGGGACCTAGCACAGATACGCAGTATTTT.

This clone was detected only a few times. The gene calls are TRBV7-3 and TRBJ2-3; no reliable D call. The germline gives CDR1 SGHTA, CDR2 FQGTGA. Trimming took 1 base from V and 4 from J, leaving 9 bases between them. This CDR3 has 14 residues. The chain's CDR3 is CASSLRASPDTQYF. For the CDR3, the DNA is TGTGCCAGCAGCTTAAGGGCATCGCCAGATACGCAGTATTTT.

The rearrangement uses TRBV5-8 and TRBJ1-1; TRBD1 might be the D (6 bases). This CDR3 is 13 amino acids long. Trimming removed 7 bases from V and 0 bases from J, with 10 bases in between. From germline, CDR1 is SGHTS and CDR2 YDEGEE. The CDR3 loop is CASPGQLNTEAFF. CDR3 bases: TGTGCCAGCCCTGGACAGCTGAACACTGAAGCTTTCTTT.

In its sample, this clone was seen a few times. The V gene is TRBV7-8, the J gene TRBJ2-5, with 10 positions matching TRBD1. CDR1 is SGHVS, CDR2 FQNEAQ, per germline. This CDR3 has 15 residues. V was pared by 2 bases and J by 4 bases, with 4 bases of the junction left unmatched. DNA for the CDR3: TGTGCCAGCAGCTTAACTCGGGACAGGGGAGAGACCCAGTACTTC. This codes for CASSLTRDRGETQYF.

The rearrangement links TRBV28 to TRBJ1-5, with a weak D call TRBD1 (5 bases). The CDR3 is 14 residues long. From germline, CDR1 is MDHEN and CDR2 SYDVKM. V was shortened by 6 bases and J by 2 bases, with 11 bases between the two germline ends. This CDR3 is CASRGGGGNQPQHF. CDR3 sequence (DNA): TGTGCCAGCAGGGGGGGAGGTGGCAATCAGCCCCAGCATTTT.

This clone appeared a few times. The genes are TRBV11-2 and TRBJ1-6, with a weak D call TRBD1 (6 bases). Germline CDR1 is SGHAT and CDR2 is FQNNGV. Trimming took off 8 bases at V and 6 bases at J, with 11 bases between the two ends. The CDR3 length is 13 residues. CDR3 nucleotide sequence: TGTGCCAGCGTTCAGGGGACTAATTCACCCCTCCACTTT. Translation: CASVQGTNSPLHF.

This chain connects TRBV7-2 to TRBJ2-3; 8 bases fit TRBD2. The CDR3 spans 14 residues. The germline gives CDR1 SGHTA, CDR2 FQGNSA. V was clipped by 6 bases and J by 3 bases; unmatched bases: 5. The CDR3 bases are TGTGCCAGCAGTGCAAGCGGGGGTACAGATACGCAGTATTTT. Amino acid sequence: CASSASGGTDTQYF.

The gene calls are TRBV2 and TRBJ2-7; 9 bases are shared with TRBD2. V was pared by 4 bases and J by 2 bases, with 3 bases of the junction left unmatched. The CDR3 loop spans 14 amino acids. CDR1 is SNHLY, CDR2 FYNNEI, per germline. CDR3 bases: TGTGCCAGCAGTGTAAGGACTAGCGCCTACGAGCAGTACGTC. It is translated as CASSVRTSAYEQYV.